This TCR beta chain was profiled in a study of blood T cell repertoires in COVID-19. Study at large: PBMCs, B-cell-depleted T cells, or T cells were the source of the cDNA or gDNA that made up the material.

The CDR3 spans 14 residues. With 8 bases clipped from V and 6 bases from J, the junction kept 12 bases outside the gene matches. Per germline, CDR1 SQVTM and CDR2 ANQGSEA. Per the original data handling: Amplification of reference gene primers provided the estimated nucleated cell counts. Sequenced by immunoSEQ multiplex PCR; TCRdb stores in-frame clones only, minus some. V and J calls and clone size follow that table, whereas D and trimming were derived from the DNA. Among around 300,000 clones listed, about 90% were seen once. Seattle patients were enrolled while actively infected and followed longitudinally. This clone was detected ten times or more.

The receptor's source is a woman aged 45-60 years with COVID-19, enrolled during active disease. The sample was peripheral blood. V is TRBV29-1 and J is TRBJ1-1; 10 bases agree with TRBD1. Here the CDR3 DNA reads TGCAGCTCACGAGGGACAGGGGACTCTGCTGAAGCTTTCTTT. It encodes CSSRGTGDSAEAFF.